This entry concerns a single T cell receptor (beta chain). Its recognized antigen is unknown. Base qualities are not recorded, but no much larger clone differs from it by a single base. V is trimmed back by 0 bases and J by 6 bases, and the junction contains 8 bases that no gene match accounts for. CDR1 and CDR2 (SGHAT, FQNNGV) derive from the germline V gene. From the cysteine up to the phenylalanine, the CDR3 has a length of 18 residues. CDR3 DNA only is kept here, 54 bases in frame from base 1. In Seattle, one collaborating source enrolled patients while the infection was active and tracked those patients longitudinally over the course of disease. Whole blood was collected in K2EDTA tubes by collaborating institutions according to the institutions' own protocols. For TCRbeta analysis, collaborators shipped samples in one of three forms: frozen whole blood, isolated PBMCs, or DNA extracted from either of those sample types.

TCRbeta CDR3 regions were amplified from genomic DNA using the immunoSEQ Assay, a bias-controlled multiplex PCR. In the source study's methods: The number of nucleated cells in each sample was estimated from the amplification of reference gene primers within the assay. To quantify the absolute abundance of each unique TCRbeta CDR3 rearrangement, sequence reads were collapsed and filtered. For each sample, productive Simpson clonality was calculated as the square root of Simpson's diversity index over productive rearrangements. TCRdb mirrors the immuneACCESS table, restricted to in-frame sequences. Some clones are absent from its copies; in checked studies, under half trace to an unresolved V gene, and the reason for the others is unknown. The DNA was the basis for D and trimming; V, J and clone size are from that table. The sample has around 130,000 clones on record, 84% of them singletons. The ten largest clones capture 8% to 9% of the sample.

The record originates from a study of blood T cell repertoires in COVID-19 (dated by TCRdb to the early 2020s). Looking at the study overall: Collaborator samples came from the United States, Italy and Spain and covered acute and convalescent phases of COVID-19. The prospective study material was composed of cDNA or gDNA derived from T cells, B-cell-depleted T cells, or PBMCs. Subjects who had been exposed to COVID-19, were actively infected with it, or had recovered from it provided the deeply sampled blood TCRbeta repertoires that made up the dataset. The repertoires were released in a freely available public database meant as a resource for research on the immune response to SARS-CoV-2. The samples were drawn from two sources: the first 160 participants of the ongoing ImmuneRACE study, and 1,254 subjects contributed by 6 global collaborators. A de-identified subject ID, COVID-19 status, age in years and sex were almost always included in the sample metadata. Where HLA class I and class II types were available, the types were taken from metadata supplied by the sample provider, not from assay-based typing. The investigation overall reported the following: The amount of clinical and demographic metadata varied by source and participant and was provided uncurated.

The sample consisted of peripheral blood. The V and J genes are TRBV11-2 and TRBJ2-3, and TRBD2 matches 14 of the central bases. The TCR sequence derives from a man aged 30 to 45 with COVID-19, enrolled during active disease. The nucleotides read TGTGCCAGCAGCTTAGAGGGTAGGACTAGCGGGAGGATGGATACGCAGTATTTT. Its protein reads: CASSLEGRTSGRMDTQYF.